These T cell receptor beta chains were read from a single sample in a study of T cells after yellow fever vaccination. MiXCR, run by TCRdb on the 5' RACE reads, gives a single entry per CDR3 protein. The sample holds about 350,000 distinct CDR3 sequences, around 10% seen once. Sequencing was performed on PBMCs, taken on the day of the first yellow fever vaccination. These receptors were obtained from a young man who received the YFV17D yellow fever vaccine. Both conserved end residues are part of each CDR3. Fields, in order: CDR3 length, V gene, D gene, clone size, J gene, CDR3 protein, CDR3 DNA. D genes are given only for firm matches. Expanded clones are given a class, and other clones once, few, many or no size at all.

>14|TRBV10-3|TRBD2|many|TRBJ2-1
CAISDGGGGNEQFF
TGTGCCATCAGTGATGGCGGGGGGGGCAATGAGCAGTTCTTC
>12|TRBV20-1|TRBD2|few|TRBJ2-3
CSALGGWYTQYF
TGCAGTGCTCTGGGGGGGTGGTATACGCAGTATTTT
>14|TRBV20-1|-|-|TRBJ2-3
CSAPLPAGPDTQYF
TGCAGTGCCCCCCTACCGGCGGGGCCAGATACGCAGTATTTT
>16|TRBV3-1|TRBD1|-|TRBJ2-4
CASSQPGTGVKNIQYF
TGTGCCAGCAGCCAACCCGGGACAGGGGTCAAAAACATTCAGTACTTC
>15|TRBV4-1|-|-|TRBJ1-2
CASSQATGYNYGYTF
TGCGCCAGCAGCCAAGCTACAGGATATAACTATGGCTACACCTTC
>17|TRBV4-2|-|few|TRBJ2-3
CASSQEVTRWKTDTQYF
TGTGCCAGCAGCCAAGAAGTTACTAGATGGAAGACAGATACGCAGTATTTT
>22|TRBV27|TRBD2|few|TRBJ2-1
CASSSGSSSRGGPLSFWNEQFF
TGTGCCAGCAGTTCCGGATCGTCTAGCCGGGGGGGCCCCCTGAGCTTTTGGAATGAGCAGTTCTTC
>16|TRBV13|-|-|TRBJ2-1
CASSLRRGGGYNEQFF
TGTGCCAGCAGCTTAAGGCGTGGAGGGGGGTACAATGAGCAGTTCTTC
>14|TRBV6-5|-|-|TRBJ2-7
CASSNNRGHYEQYF
TGTGCCAGCAGTAACAACCGGGGCCACTACGAGCAGTACTTC
>16|TRBV24-1|-|few|TRBJ2-2
CATSDARGRNTGELFF
TGTGCCACCAGTGATGCCCGGGGCAGGAACACCGGGGAGCTGTTTTTT
>14|TRBV21-1|-|-|TRBJ1-2
CASTPQGAHSGYTF
TGTGCCAGCACCCCGCAGGGGGCGCATTCAGGCTACACCTTC
>17|TRBV4-2|TRBD2|once|TRBJ2-5
CASSQASSGGLQETQYF
TGTGCCAGCAGCCAAGCGTCTAGCGGGGGGCTTCAAGAGACCCAGTACTTC
>13|TRBV11-2|-|-|TRBJ2-1
CASSLPGRDEQFF
TGTGCCAGCAGCTTACCAGGTAGAGATGAGCAGTTCTTC
>15|TRBV7-2|-|few|TRBJ2-3
CASSPQLVGTDTQYF
TGTGCCAGCAGCCCCCAATTAGTGGGCACAGATACGCAGTATTTT
>13|TRBV5-1|-|-|TRBJ2-6
CASSFVGANVLTF
TGCGCCAGCAGCTTTGTAGGGGCCAACGTCCTGACTTTC
>14|TRBV11-2|-|-|TRBJ2-1
CASSSSLSYNEQFF
TGTGCCAGCAGCTCCTCTCTTTCCTACAATGAGCAGTTCTTC
>15|TRBV18|-|-|TRBJ2-1
CASSPQPSSYNEQFF
TGTGCCAGCTCTCCTCAGCCGAGCTCCTACAATGAGCAGTTCTTC
>17|TRBV5-1|TRBD2|many|TRBJ2-2
CASSQEGLAMNTGELFF
TGCGCCAGCAGCCAAGAGGGACTAGCGATGAACACCGGGGAGCTGTTTTTT
>15|TRBV6-5|TRBD1|few|TRBJ1-4
CASSYSSRGDEKLFF
TGTGCCAGCAGTTACTCGAGCAGGGGGGACGAAAAACTGTTTTTT
>13|TRBV11-3|-|few|TRBJ2-5
CASSRQEGETQYF
TGTGCCAGCAGCCGACAGGAGGGGGAGACCCAGTACTTC
>15|TRBV20-1|TRBD2|few|TRBJ2-7
CSARESSGGWYEQYF
TGCAGTGCTAGAGAGAGTAGCGGGGGATGGTACGAGCAGTACTTC
>15|TRBV12-3/TRBV12-4|-|many|TRBJ2-5
CASSSPDREGETQYF
TGTGCCAGCAGTTCCCCCGACAGGGAGGGAGAGACCCAGTACTTC
>16|TRBV4-3|-|-|TRBJ1-2
CASSQYAVRGTGGYTF
TGCGCCAGCAGCCAATACGCGGTTAGGGGGACCGGTGGCTACACCTTC
>17|TRBV7-3|TRBD1|-|TRBJ2-6
CASSKNLGQAGANVLTF
TGTGCCAGCAGCAAAAATCTCGGACAGGCTGGGGCCAACGTCCTGACTTTC
>11|TRBV5-1|TRBD2|-|TRBJ2-7
CASGRGGEQYF
TGCGCCAGCGGACGCGGGGGCGAGCAGTACTTC
>14|TRBV29-1|-|few|TRBJ1-1
CSVETRLANTEAFF
TGCAGCGTTGAAACCCGCCTCGCGAACACTGAAGCTTTCTTT
>14|TRBV5-1|-|few|TRBJ2-7
CASSTFRESGEQYF
TGCGCCAGCAGCACTTTCAGGGAGTCGGGGGAGCAGTACTTC
>18|TRBV7-6|TRBD2|-|TRBJ2-3
CASSTRLAGALSTDTQYF
TGTGCCAGCAGCACCCGACTAGCGGGGGCGCTAAGCACAGATACGCAGTATTTT
>14|TRBV7-2|-|-|TRBJ1-2
CASSATGRGYGYTF
TGTGCCAGCAGCGCGACGGGAAGAGGCTATGGCTACACCTTC
>14|TRBV24-1|TRBD2|few|TRBJ2-3
CATGPRGVGDTQYF
TGTGCCACTGGCCCCCGGGGGGTAGGGGATACGCAGTATTTT
>15|TRBV7-3|-|-|TRBJ2-5
CASSVVGGSQETQYF
TGTGCCAGCAGTGTTGTCGGGGGATCCCAAGAGACCCAGTACTTC
>15|TRBV20-1|TRBD1|few|TRBJ2-1
CSARAGTGGWYEQFF
TGCAGTGCTAGAGCCGGGACAGGGGGGTGGTATGAGCAGTTCTTC
>14|TRBV20-1|-|few|TRBJ2-5
CSATDPTGKETQYF
TGCAGTGCAACAGACCCAACGGGCAAAGAGACCCAGTACTTC
>15|TRBV7-9|TRBD1|few|TRBJ1-1
CASSPPRGLGTEAFF
TGTGCCAGCAGCCCCCCCAGGGGGCTGGGCACTGAAGCTTTCTTT
>15|TRBV19|TRBD1|-|TRBJ2-7
CASSVLQGAFYEQYF
TGTGCCAGTAGTGTCTTACAGGGGGCGTTCTACGAGCAGTACTTC
>18|TRBV9|TRBD2|few|TRBJ2-3
CASSVEGAGGPSTDTQYF
TGTGCCAGCAGCGTAGAGGGAGCGGGGGGGCCTAGCACAGATACGCAGTATTTT
>12|TRBV7-9|-|-|TRBJ1-2
CASSLLYYGYTF
TGTGCCAGCAGCTTACTATACTACGGCTACACCTTC
>19|TRBV12-3/TRBV12-4|-|few|TRBJ2-1
CASSFREFGFGRSYNEQFF
TGTGCCAGCAGTTTCCGGGAGTTCGGGTTCGGGCGCTCCTACAATGAGCAGTTCTTC
>13|TRBV7-9|-|-|TRBJ1-5
CASSETGNQPQHF
TGTGCCAGCAGCGAAACAGGGAATCAGCCCCAGCATTTT
>8|TRBV29-1|-|-|TRBJ2-1
CSVGGQFF
TGCAGCGTTGGGGGGCAGTTCTTC
>12|TRBV19|-|-|TRBJ2-5
CASKARGETQYF
TGTGCCAGTAAGGCCAGAGGGGAGACCCAGTACTTC
>13|TRBV29-1|TRBD1|many|TRBJ1-2
CSADPQQGAGYTF
TGCAGCGCTGACCCCCAACAGGGGGCGGGCTACACCTTC
>14|TRBV5-5|-|few|TRBJ2-3
CASSLAVATDTQYF
TGTGCCAGCAGCTTGGCCGTCGCCACAGATACGCAGTATTTT
>16|TRBV18|-|few|TRBJ1-1
CASSPPSRAENTEAFF
TGTGCCAGCTCACCACCGAGCCGGGCGGAGAACACTGAAGCTTTCTTT
>13|TRBV5-1|-|few|TRBJ1-1
CASKELRGPEAFF
TGCGCCAGCAAGGAGCTTAGGGGACCTGAAGCTTTCTTT
>13|TRBV20-1|-|few|TRBJ1-3
CSARVLSGNTIYF
TGCAGTGCTAGGGTACTCTCTGGAAACACCATATATTTT
>13|TRBV19|-|-|TRBJ2-5
CASSRWAGETQYF
TGTGCCAGTAGTCGGTGGGCGGGAGAGACCCAGTACTTC
>14|TRBV6-5|-|-|TRBJ1-5
CASSYSHSNQPQHF
TGTGCCAGCAGTTATTCCCACAGCAATCAGCCCCAGCATTTT
>12|TRBV20-1|TRBD1|few|TRBJ1-1
CSVITGGTEAFF
TGCAGTGTTATAACAGGGGGGACTGAAGCTTTCTTT
>14|TRBV24-1|-|-|TRBJ1-4
CATSDSGGNEKLFF
TGTGCCACCAGTGATTCGGGCGGGAATGAAAAACTGTTTTTT